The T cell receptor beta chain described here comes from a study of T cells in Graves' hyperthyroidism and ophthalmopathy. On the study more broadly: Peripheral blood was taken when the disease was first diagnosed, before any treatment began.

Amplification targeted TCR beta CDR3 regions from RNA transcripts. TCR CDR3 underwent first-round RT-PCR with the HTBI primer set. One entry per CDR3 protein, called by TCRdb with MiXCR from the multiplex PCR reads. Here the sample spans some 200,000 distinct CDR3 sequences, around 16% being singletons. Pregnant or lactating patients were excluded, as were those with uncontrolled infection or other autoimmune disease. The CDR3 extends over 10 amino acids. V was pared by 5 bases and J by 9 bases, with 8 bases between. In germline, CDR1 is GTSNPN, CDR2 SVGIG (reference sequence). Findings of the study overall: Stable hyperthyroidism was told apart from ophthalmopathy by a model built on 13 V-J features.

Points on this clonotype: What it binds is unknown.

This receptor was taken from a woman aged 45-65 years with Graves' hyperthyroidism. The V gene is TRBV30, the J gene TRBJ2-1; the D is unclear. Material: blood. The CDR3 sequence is CAWDWGEQFF. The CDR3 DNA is TGTGCCTGGGATTGGGGTGAGCAGTTCTTC.